Listed here are 15 T cell receptor beta chains from one sample, sequenced in a study of cytomegalovirus exposure and HLA in healthy donors. PCR was performed using 60 Vbeta and 13 Jbeta primers. Only in-frame clones appear in the TCRdb table, and some are missing; sequencing was by immunoSEQ multiplex PCR. This table holds roughly 110,000 clones, under 85% found once. The specimen was PBMCs. The receptors come from a male donor in good health and CMV-seronegative.

The chain uses TRBV9 and TRBJ1-1, with D tentatively TRBD1 (5 bases). The CDR3 covers 12 residues. The germline CDR1 and CDR2 sequences are SGDLS and YYNGEE. V lost 3 bases, J lost 6 bases, and 9 bases lay in between. The CDR3 nucleotides read TGTGCCAGCAGCGGGGGGGGTCCTGAAGCTTTCTTT. The encoded protein is CASSGGGPEAFF. Complete variable domain (other parts from reference TRBV9 and TRBJ1-1): DSGVTQTPKHLITATGQRVTLRCSPRSGDLSVYWYQQSLDQGLQFLIQYYNGEERAKGNILERFSAQQFPDLHSELNLSSLELGDSALYFCASSGGGPEAFFGQGTRLTVV.

The chain is built from TRBV6-6 and TRBJ2-1; TRBD1 is a possible D gene (6 bases). Germline CDR1 and CDR2: MNHNY and SVGAGI (reference sequence). Trimming cost V 2 bases and J 6 bases, with 14 bases left between them. This CDR3 region has 15 residues. CDR3 DNA sequence: TGTGCCAGCAGTTACACAGGGACGGGTACCAATGAGCAGTTCTTC. It translates to CASSYTGTGTNEQFF.

The gene calls are TRBV6-6 and TRBJ2-1; D is unclear. V was trimmed by 0 bases and J by 4 bases, leaving 10 bases between them. This CDR3 is 15 amino acids long. CDR1 MNHNY and CDR2 SVGAGI come from the germline V gene (reference sequence). In DNA, the CDR3 is TGTGCCAGCAGTTACTCGAGGCAGATGTACAATGAGCAGTTCTTC. Its protein product is CASSYSRQMYNEQFF.

This chain uses TRBV15 with TRBJ2-1, with TRBD2 matching over 9 bases. Germline values: CDR1 LNHNV, CDR2 YYDKDF (reference sequence). Unmatched junction bases numbered 11, after V lost 8 bases and J lost 0 bases. The CDR3 contains 17 residues. This chain's CDR3 is CATRGLAETLSYNEQFF. CDR3 nucleotides: TGTGCCACCCGGGGACTAGCAGAAACCCTCTCCTACAATGAGCAGTTCTTC.

This clone was detected only a few times. Other nucleotide sequences in the sample specify the same CDR3. The chain is built from TRBV5-4 and TRBJ1-4; possibly TRBD1 for D (6 bases). Trimming took off 0 bases at V and 8 bases at J, with 8 bases between the two ends. The CDR3 sequence is 13 residues long. Per germline, CDR1 SGHNT and CDR2 YYREEE (reference sequence). CDR3 DNA sequence: TGTGCCAGCAGCTTGGCCCAGGGGGAAAAACTGTTTTTT. This sequence encodes CASSLAQGEKLFF.

This clone has a handful of counts. The V call is TRBV14, the J call TRBJ1-1, with D hard to call. The CDR3 has 14 amino acids. V was clipped by 8 bases and J by 11 bases, with 24 bases between them. Germline assignment: CDR1 SGHDN and CDR2 FVKESK. This CDR3 is CASARGGPTEVAFF. The CDR3, as DNA: TGTGCCAGCGCTCGAGGAGGCCCAACGGAGGTGGCTTTCTTT.

The genes are TRBV6-5 and TRBJ1-4, with D possibly matching TRBD1 (6 bases). The CDR3 runs 12 residues. V shed 6 bases and J shed 10 bases, with 12 bases lying between them. Per the germline V gene, CDR1 is MNHEY and CDR2 is SVGAGI. The CDR3 coding sequence is TGTGCCAGCAGAGAATTGACAGGAAAACTGTTTTTT. Its translation is CASRELTGKLFF.

This chain joins TRBV4-1 and TRBJ2-3; 8 bases fit TRBD1. This CDR3 has 14 amino acids. The trim removed 4 bases at V and 7 bases at J, leaving 7 bases unmatched. From germline, CDR1 is MGHRA and CDR2 YSYEKL. The CDR3 nucleotides are TGCGCCAGCAGCCCGGACAGGGACGGCAATACGCAGTATTTT. Translation: CASSPDRDGNTQYF.

The J gene is TRBJ2-2, the V gene TRBV5-4; 7 bases align to TRBD1. V lost 4 bases to trimming and J lost 3 bases; unmatched junction nucleotides: 12. Germline CDR1 and CDR2: SGHNT and YYREEE (reference sequence). The CDR3 covers 17 residues. The CDR3 region is CASSDRRQGWDTGELFF. The CDR3 region has the DNA TGTGCCAGCAGCGACAGAAGACAGGGATGGGACACCGGGGAGCTGTTTTTT. Drawing the rest from reference TRBV5-4 and TRBJ2-2, the complete variable domain is ETGVTQSPTHLIKTRGQQVTLRCSSQSGHNTVSWYQQALGQGPQFIFQYYREEENGRGNFPPRFSGLQFPNYSSELNVNALELDDSALYLCASSDRRQGWDTGELFFGEGSRLTVL.

The genes are TRBV6-1 and TRBJ2-1; 9 positions match TRBD2. This CDR3 spans 17 amino acids. The J segment lost 6 bases and the V segment lost 0 bases, leaving 9 bases of the junction unmatched. Per the germline V gene, CDR1 is MNHNS and CDR2 is SASEGT. DNA of the CDR3: TGTGCCAGCAGTGAAGCGCTTCGGCTAGCGGGACTCAATGAGCAGTTCTTC. It codes for CASSEALRLAGLNEQFF.

CDR3 in DNA: TGTGCCAGTAATTTCGGGGGGCGAAACACTGAAGCTTTCTTT. The encoded protein is CASNFGGRNTEAFF. This chain connects TRBV19 to TRBJ1-1; tentatively, D is TRBD1 (6 bases). This CDR3 comprises 14 residues. The V end was cut by 7 bases, the J end by 2 bases, with 14 bases between. Germline lookup yields CDR1 LNHDA and CDR2 SQIVND (reference sequence).

The chain couples TRBV30 to TRBJ2-1; TRBD1 aligns across 10 bases. J gave up 8 bases and V 7 bases, and 8 bases lay outside the gene matches. This CDR3 is 13 amino acids long. From germline, CDR1 is GTSNPN and CDR2 SVGIG (reference sequence). This CDR3 is CAFGTGVGYEQFF. As DNA, the CDR3 is TGTGCCTTCGGGACAGGGGTCGGATATGAGCAGTTCTTC.

The gene calls are TRBV10-3 and TRBJ2-7; 9 bases are a match to TRBD1. Germline V CDR1 and CDR2: ENHRY, SYGVKD. The CDR3 has 12 amino acids. V dropped 10 bases and J dropped 3; count of bases not matched to a gene: 4. In DNA form, the CDR3 reads TGTGCCAGTACGGGACAGGGCTACGAGCAGTACTTC. This gives the protein CASTGQGYEQYF.

The DNA for the CDR3 is TGTGCCAGCGGGAGGCCCAAAAACATTCAGTACTTC. This codes for CASGRPKNIQYF. The chain has TRBV13 and TRBJ2-4, with D perhaps TRBD2 (6 bases). The V end was cut by 8 bases, the J end by 2 bases, with 7 bases between. From germline, CDR1 is PRHDT and CDR2 FYEKMQ (reference sequence). The CDR3 has 12 residues.

The V call is TRBV27, the J call TRBJ2-7, with 12 bases lining up with TRBD2. V lost 3 bases, J lost 1 base, and 16 bases stayed unmatched. Germline values: CDR1 MNHEY, CDR2 SMNVEV (reference sequence). The CDR3 runs 20 residues. Here the CDR3 reads CASSFSVRLAGGKNSYEQYF. DNA for the CDR3: TGTGCCAGCAGTTTTTCCGTTCGGCTAGCGGGAGGGAAAAATTCCTACGAGCAGTACTTC.